The 7 T cell receptor beta chains below all came from one sample that was sequenced in a study of blood T cells in healthy people across ages. The use of a sample-barcoded 5' primer and a J-beta primer mix characterized a second PCR of roughly 6 to 11 cycles. TCRdb re-called the 5' RACE reads with MiXCR, one entry per CDR3 protein. This table holds about 1,400,000 distinct CDR3 sequences, 42% found once. The sequenced sample consisted of blood. These receptors were taken from a woman under 30 in good health.

In its sample, this clonotype was seen a few times. This may arise from a read error, as a much more abundant clone is one base away. The chain is built from TRBV6-5 and TRBJ2-3; 7 bases map to TRBD2. The V gene end was trimmed by 6 bases and the J gene end by 2 bases; junction bases not matched to a gene: 2. The CDR3 totals 13 residues. The germline V gene has CDR1 MNHEY and CDR2 SVGAGI. For the CDR3, the DNA is TGTGCCAGCAGCCTAGCGGACACAGATACGCAGTATTTT. It codes for CASSLADTDTQYF.

This clonotype appeared a single time. The chain carries TRBV27 and TRBJ2-3, with no clear D. CDR3 size: 13 residues. V gave up 8 bases and J gave up 0 bases, with 9 bases separating them. Germline V gives CDR1 MNHEY, CDR2 SMNVEV (reference sequence). In DNA, the CDR3 is TGTGCCAGCCTTCAAACAAGCACAGATACGCAGTATTTT. Translating gives CASLQTSTDTQYF.

The chain employs TRBV20-1 and TRBJ2-5; 10 bases line up with TRBD2. Germline trimming cut 6 bases from V and 4 bases from J; bases unmatched to any gene: 14. CDR3 length: 16 amino acids. Germline V gene data show CDR1 as DFQATT and CDR2 as SNEGSKA (reference sequence). CDR3 sequence (DNA): TGCAGTGCCCCACCCCCGGTTATAGCGGGAGGAGAGACCCAGTACTTC. This sequence encodes CSAPPPVIAGGETQYF.

This rearrangement joins TRBV20-1 to TRBJ2-1; unclear D gene. The CDR3 has 14 amino acids. Germline values: CDR1 DFQATT, CDR2 SNEGSKA (reference sequence). V was trimmed by 0 bases and J by 3 bases, leaving 9 bases between them. DNA of the CDR3: TGCAGTGCTAGAGACCCTCGGATCTACAATGAGCAGTTCTTC. Translation: CSARDPRIYNEQFF.

This clonotype was counted only a few times. V is TRBV4-1 and J is TRBJ1-2, with no clear D. Trimming shortened V by 4 bases and J by 0 bases, and 15 bases separated the two germline ends. Germline lookup yields CDR1 MGHRA and CDR2 YSYEKL. CDR3 length: 16 amino acids. The CDR3 spells CASSPREASSNYGYTF. The CDR3 region has the DNA TGCGCCAGCAGCCCCCGGGAAGCCTCCTCTAACTATGGCTACACCTTC.

V gene TRBV4-1 combines with J gene TRBJ2-5; D is tentatively TRBD1 or TRBD2 (5 bases each). Between the trimmed V and J ends, which lost 1 base and 11 bases, there was a span of 17 bases. Germline values: CDR1 MGHRA, CDR2 YSYEKL. This CDR3 has 14 residues. The CDR3 loop is CASSQAVRGWEQYF. The CDR3 DNA follows: TGCGCCAGCAGCCAAGCTGTGAGGGGATGGGAGCAGTACTTC.

The chain links TRBV6-1 to TRBJ2-5, with 8 bases matching TRBD2. The DNA end lines up better with TRBJ2-7; the J call may be wrong. Germline loops: CDR1 MNHNS, CDR2 SASEGT. The CDR3 has 17 residues. As DNA, the CDR3 is TGTGCCAGCAGTCGATCAGCTAGCGGGCATAGGGGCTACGAGCAGTACTTC. Its protein is CASSRSASGHRGYEQYF.